Listed below are T cell receptor beta chains from one sample, sequenced in a study of CD8+CD57+ T cells in acquired aplastic anemia. TCRdb re-derived calls from the reads in MiXCR, one entry per CDR3 protein. The repertoire consists of around 200,000 distinct CDR3 sequences, with around 50% occurring once and the leading ten covering over 10%. The sample taken for sequencing was sorted CD4+, CD8+, or CD8+CD57+ T cells (not recorded which) from PBMCs. These receptors originate from a human donor with aplastic anemia. Each CDR3 is given with its conserved first and last residue. D genes are given only for firm matches. The listing skips clone size in some rows; elsewhere it reads once, few, many or a size class.

-	14	TRBV2	-	TRBJ1-1	CASSETWMNTEAFF	TGTGCCAGCAGTGAAACCTGGATGAACACTGAAGCTTTCTTT
TRBD1	14	TRBV6-1	many	TRBJ2-3	CASSRQGVADTQYF	TGTGCCAGCAGTAGACAGGGGGTCGCAGATACGCAGTATTTT
-	14	TRBV15	-	TRBJ2-7	CATSRARAYYEQYF	TGTGCCACCAGCAGAGCAAGGGCTTACTACGAGCAGTACTTC
TRBD2	15	TRBV6-1	many	TRBJ2-1	CASALAGGQSYEQFF	TGTGCCAGCGCCTTAGCGGGGGGGCAGTCATATGAGCAGTTCTTC
-	13	TRBV20-1	-	TRBJ2-7	CSAYRDTNYGQYF	TGCAGTGCTTACCGGGACACTAACTACGGGCAGTACTTC
-	15	TRBV9	many	TRBJ2-7	CASSAFQGSIYEQYF	TGTGCCAGCAGCGCTTTCCAGGGGTCCATCTACGAGCAGTACTTC
TRBD1	15	TRBV7-8	-	TRBJ1-1	CASSLPDRANTEAFF	TGTGCCAGCAGCTTACCGGACAGGGCGAACACTGAAGCTTTCTTT
-	16	TRBV6-1	-	TRBJ1-2	CVSSAGGAGNGYGYTF	TGTGTCAGCAGTGCGGGAGGGGCCGGGAACGGCTATGGCTACACCTTC
TRBD1	13	TRBV29-1	once	TRBJ1-5	CSVDAGQGQAQHF	TGCAGCGTTGATGCAGGACAGGGGCAAGCCCAGCATTTT
-	13	TRBV10-3	few	TRBJ2-7	CAISESVAYEQYF	TGTGCCATCAGTGAGTCGGTAGCCTACGAGCAGTACTTC
-	12	TRBV2	-	TRBJ1-2	CASSETIYGYTF	TGTGCCAGCAGTGAAACGATATATGGCTACACCTTC
-	15	TRBV19	-	TRBJ1-3	CASSIAVYSGNTIYF	TGTGCCAGTAGTATAGCTGTCTACTCTGGAAACACCATATATTTT
-	14	TRBV20-1	-	TRBJ1-1	CSVTDGPYSTEAFF	TGCAGTGTAACGGACGGGCCTTACTCGACTGAAGCTTTCTTT